This TCR beta chain came from a study of CD8 T cells in Susac syndrome. CDR1 and CDR2 from the germline V gene are SGDLS and YYNGEE. CDR3 size: 15 residues. The V and J ends lost 0 bases and 1 base respectively, with 11 bases between them. Random hexamers were used to reverse transcribe the RNA input (about 0.5 to 1 ug). TCRdb independently ran MiXCR on the immunoSEQ multiplex PCR reads; one entry per CDR3 protein. Of around 120,000 distinct CDR3 sequences listed, 90% to 95% are singletons. Relapsing-remitting disease, either stable or active, was present in the multiple sclerosis controls, who were treatment-naive patients.

The sequence came from a human donor with multiple sclerosis. V gene TRBV9 combines with J gene TRBJ2-7; D is possibly TRBD2 (7 bases). Sequenced: CD4+ T cells from PBMCs. The CDR3 reads CASSVGRGPSYEQYF. The CDR3 bases are TGTGCCAGCAGCGTAGGGCGGGGGCCGTCCTACGAGCAGTACTTC.